The TCR beta chain under discussion was sequenced for a study of cytomegalovirus exposure and HLA in healthy donors. The CDR3 is made up of 16 amino acids. The V gene end was trimmed by 0 bases and the J gene end by 3 bases; junction bases not matched to a gene: 3. Germline CDR1 SQVTM, CDR2 ANQGSEA. Details on this clone: Its antigen is currently unknown.

60 Vbeta and 13 Jbeta primers were used in PCR. The method was immunoSEQ multiplex PCR; TCRdb's version includes in-frame clones alone and lacks a portion of them. In the table there are fewer than 150,000 clones, more than 60% of which are singletons. Findings of the study overall: With DRB1 most and HLA-C fewest, TCR association rates differed between HLA loci in a later analysis.

The source of this sequence is a male donor in good health and CMV-seronegative. Sequenced sample: PBMCs. The chain uses TRBV29-1 and TRBJ2-2; 11 bases map to TRBD1. The CDR3 is CSVEEWGQGDTGELFF. The CDR3 DNA is TGCAGCGTTGAAGAATGGGGACAGGGGGACACCGGGGAGCTGTTTTTT.